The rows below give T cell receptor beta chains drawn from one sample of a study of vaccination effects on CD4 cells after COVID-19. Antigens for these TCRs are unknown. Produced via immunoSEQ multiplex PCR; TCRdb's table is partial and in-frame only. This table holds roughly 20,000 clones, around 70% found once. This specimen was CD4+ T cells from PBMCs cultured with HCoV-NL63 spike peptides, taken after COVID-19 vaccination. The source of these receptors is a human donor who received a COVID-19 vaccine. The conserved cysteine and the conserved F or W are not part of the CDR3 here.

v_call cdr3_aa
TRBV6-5 ASSWLGGARGGYT
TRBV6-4 ASSAISDTQY
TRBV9 ASSPGTGGLGEQF
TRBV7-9 ASSFSGGRENTEAF
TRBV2 ASSSLDRVATGNTIY
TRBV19 ASSIDAGATNEKLF
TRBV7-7 ATGTSGGQETQY
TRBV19 ASSPGGGTGYT
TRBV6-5 ASRNPGGRGNTIY
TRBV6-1 ASSEGGSSSYEQY
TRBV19 ASSRRDRPEQY
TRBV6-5 ASSYGVPGYYGYT
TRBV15 ATSRDRDGGNTIY
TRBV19 ASSNRNTEAF
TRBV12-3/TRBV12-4 ASSFQIGDTQY
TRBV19 ASSIDSRGPYNEQF
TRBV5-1 ASSLKGGGLAKNIQY
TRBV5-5 ASSPIDRQETQY
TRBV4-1 ASSQDLGRQASYEQY